A single sample gave rise to the 25 T cell receptor beta chains below, sequenced in a study of blood T cells in healthy people across ages. PCR was performed a second time for roughly 7 to 12 cycles using a sample-barcoded 5' primer and a J-beta primer mix. TCRdb reprocessed the 5' RACE reads via MiXCR and lists one record per CDR3 protein. Found here are 1.5 million to 2 million distinct CDR3 sequences, roughly 27% of them singletons; the top ten hold 6.5% to 8.5%. Sequencing input: blood. The receptors come from a woman under 40 in good health.

The chain employs TRBV20-1 and TRBJ2-1; TRBD2 aligns across 7 bases. This CDR3 region has 13 residues. Trimming took 5 bases from V and 8 from J; bases not matched to a gene: 9. The germline V gene has CDR1 DFQATT and CDR2 SNEGSKA (reference sequence). This chain's CDR3 is CSALGTIGDEQFF. The CDR3 nucleotides read TGCAGTGCTCTTGGGACTATCGGGGATGAGCAGTTCTTC.

This sequence joins TRBV20-1 and TRBJ2-5; D call uncertain. V was cut by 1 base and J by 11 bases, with 20 bases left in between. Germline V gene lookup returns CDR1 DFQATT and CDR2 SNEGSKA (reference sequence). The CDR3 loop spans 14 amino acids. The DNA for the CDR3 is TGCAGTGCTAGAGCAGAAAAGGATGCGCATGAGCAGTACTTC. This codes for CSARAEKDAHEQYF.

This clonotype appeared many times. The chain couples TRBV5-1 to TRBJ2-1, with D unresolved. Germline-derived CDR1 and CDR2 are SGHRS and YFSETQ. V was clipped by 0 bases and J by 5 bases, with 9 bases between them. CDR3 length: 14 residues. The CDR3 DNA reads as TGCGCCAGCAGCTTGGATCGGCCAAACAATGAGCAGTTCTTC. The encoded protein is CASSLDRPNNEQFF.

The CDR3 DNA reads TGTGCCACCAGCTCAGAGGGTGGAGAGACCCAGTACTTC. Its protein product is CATSSEGGETQYF. The chain links TRBV15 to TRBJ2-5; D is possibly TRBD2 (5 bases). V lost 5 bases, J lost 4 bases, and 11 bases lay in between. This CDR3 region has 13 residues. CDR1 is LNHNV and CDR2 is YYDKDF in the germline V gene (reference sequence).

As concerns this clonotype: A read error may account for a junction end that differs from germline. This chain connects TRBV9 to TRBJ2-1; D possibly uses TRBD1 or TRBD2 (5 bases each). The germline gives CDR1 SGDLS, CDR2 YYNGEE. This CDR3 spans 15 amino acids. The CDR3 sequence: CTSSTLGVSYNEQFF. The CDR3 DNA is TGTACCAGCAGCACATTGGGGGTCTCCTACAACGAGCAGTTCTTC.

The V gene is TRBV12-3 or TRBV12-4, the J gene TRBJ1-4; 9 bases line up with TRBD1. This CDR3 comprises 14 residues. V lost 5 bases, J lost 7 bases, and 5 bases stayed unmatched. The CDR3 is CASSVLQGAEKLFF. CDR3 sequence (DNA): TGTGCCAGCAGTGTTTTACAGGGGGCTGAAAAACTGTTTTTT.

This clonotype was picked up many times. CDR3 sequence (DNA): TGCAGCGTTGAAGATTCACTCAGCGGCACAGATACGCAGTATTTT. It translates to CSVEDSLSGTDTQYF. The chain recombines TRBV29-1 with TRBJ2-3; D is unclear. V was trimmed by 0 bases and J by 1 base, leaving 11 bases between them. CDR3 length equals 15 residues. Per the germline V gene, CDR1 is SQVTM and CDR2 is ANQGSEA.

The chain has TRBV5-1 and TRBJ2-7; the D gene is possibly TRBD1 (5 bases). The V end lost 3 bases, the J end lost 3 bases, and 13 bases lay between the germline ends. This CDR3 is built from 14 residues. Looked up from germline, CDR1 is SGHRS and CDR2 is YFSETQ. The CDR3: CASSWAKGDYEQYF. CDR3 DNA sequence: TGCGCCAGCAGCTGGGCCAAAGGGGACTACGAGCAGTACTTC.

The chain joins TRBV20-1 to TRBJ1-2; D is possibly TRBD1 (6 bases). CDR1 and CDR2 (germline): DFQATT, SNEGSKA (reference sequence). CDR3 length: 12 amino acids. V gave up 5 bases and J gave up 4 bases, with 11 bases separating them. The CDR3, as DNA: TGCAGTGCTGCGGGACAAATCTATGGCTACACCTTC. This encodes CSAAGQIYGYTF.

This clonotype has ten or more counts. Here the CDR3 reads CSAGTSGRAGEEQFF. In DNA, the CDR3 is TGCAGCGCAGGGACTAGCGGGAGGGCAGGAGAGGAGCAGTTCTTC. The V and J genes are TRBV29-1 and TRBJ2-1; 16 bases agree with TRBD2. Germline V gene sequence: CDR1 SQVTM, CDR2 ANQGSEA. J lost 10 bases, V lost 7 bases, and 10 bases had no gene match. The CDR3 spans 15 residues.

There are many counts of this clonotype. This sequence joins TRBV4-1 and TRBJ1-4; D call uncertain. Trimming stripped 4 bases from V and 0 bases from J, with 9 bases between. Germline CDR1 reads MGHRA; CDR2 reads YSYEKL. CDR3 length: 15 residues. This CDR3 reads CASSPHITTNEKLFF. As DNA, the CDR3 is TGCGCCAGCAGCCCCCACATCACAACTAATGAAAAACTGTTTTTT.

This clonotype was observed at least ten times. The rearrangement links TRBV20-1 to TRBJ2-5; TRBD2 matches 9 bases. This CDR3 has 17 amino acids. Germline lookup yields CDR1 DFQATT and CDR2 SNEGSKA (reference sequence). V dropped 2 bases and J dropped 4; count of bases not matched to a gene: 14. As DNA, the CDR3 is TGCAGTGCTAGATGGGATGGCGGGGGGGGCCGTAGAGAGACCCAGTACTTC. This sequence encodes CSARWDGGGGRRETQYF.

The rearrangement links TRBV6-2 or TRBV6-3 to TRBJ1-5; D is possibly TRBD1 (6 bases). Trimming took off 5 bases at V and 4 bases at J, with 12 bases between the two ends. The CDR3 is 14 residues long. The germline V gene encodes CDR1 MNHEY and CDR2 SVGEGT. The CDR3 region has the DNA TGTGCCAGCAGTGAACAGGGTTGGAATCAGCCCCAGCATTTT. It encodes CASSEQGWNQPQHF.

The chain recombines TRBV5-6 with TRBJ1-5, with a weak D call TRBD1 (6 bases). Germline V gene data show CDR1 as SGHDT and CDR2 as YYEEEE. V gave up 4 bases and J gave up 2 bases, with 16 bases separating them. This CDR3 is built from 16 residues. The CDR3 is CASSQFSGVGNQPQHF. The CDR3 region has the DNA TGTGCCAGCAGCCAATTTTCAGGGGTAGGCAATCAGCCCCAGCATTTT.

This chain uses TRBV11-2 with TRBJ1-2, with D maybe TRBD1 (6 bases). This CDR3 has 17 amino acids. V was cut by 4 bases and J by 6 bases, with 24 bases left in between. Germline lookup yields CDR1 SGHAT and CDR2 FQNNGV. The CDR3 is CASSSSASKGAGDGYTF. The DNA for the CDR3 is TGTGCCAGCAGCTCCTCCGCAAGTAAGGGAGCAGGGGATGGCTACACCTTC.

This clonotype was observed a handful of times. V usage is TRBV9 and J usage is TRBJ1-5; D perhaps matches TRBD1 (5 bases). Germline V gene data show CDR1 as SGDLS and CDR2 as YYNGEE. The CDR3 consists of 17 residues. V was pared by 4 bases and J by 2 bases, with 19 bases between. CDR3 DNA: TGTGCCAGCAGCCCCGGACTGCAAAGGGGCGGCAATCAGCCCCAGCATTTT. Translating gives CASSPGLQRGGNQPQHF.

This clonotype was counted once. J is TRBJ2-5 and V is TRBV29-1; D is unclear. V was pared by 4 bases and J by 11 bases, with 20 bases between. Looked up from germline, CDR1 is SQVTM and CDR2 is ANQGSEA. There are 13 residues in the CDR3. CDR3 amino acids: CSVATTTQNEQYF. CDR3 in DNA: TGCAGCGTTGCCACCACAACTCAGAATGAGCAGTACTTC.

This CDR3 reads CASNSRGDYEQYF. CDR3 sequence (DNA): TGTGCCAGCAACTCAAGGGGGGACTACGAGCAGTACTTC. The chain uses TRBV3-1 and TRBJ2-5, with D perhaps matching TRBD1 or TRBD2 (6 bases each). The J call may be in error: the DNA end matches TRBJ2-7 better. Looked up from germline, CDR1 is LGHDT and CDR2 is YNNKEL (reference sequence). CDR3 length: 13 amino acids.

In this sample, this clonotype turned up a few times. This rearrangement joins TRBV7-3 to TRBJ1-1; D remains unclear. The germline V gene encodes CDR1 SGHTA and CDR2 FQGTGA. This CDR3 has 12 amino acids. V lost 5 bases and J lost 8, with 12 bases in between. DNA of the CDR3: TGTGCCAGCAGCCAATCTGGGCAGGAAGCTTTCTTT. It translates to CASSQSGQEAFF.

This clonotype was found once. The CDR3 spells CASSLARRGRRGETQYF. The CDR3 DNA sequence: TGTGCCAGCAGCTTAGCCCGGAGGGGGAGAAGAGGAGAGACCCAGTACTTC. The gene calls are TRBV7-9 and TRBJ2-5; D is tentatively TRBD1 or TRBD2 (6 bases each). Deletions cut 0 bases from V and 4 bases from J, with 18 bases between. The CDR3 loop spans 17 amino acids. The germline V gene has CDR1 SEHNR and CDR2 FQNEAQ (reference sequence).

This clonotype occurred a few times. This sequence joins TRBV5-1 and TRBJ1-2; 8 positions agree with TRBD1. V dropped 3 bases and J dropped 7; count of bases not matched to a gene: 14. Germline V gives CDR1 SGHRS, CDR2 YFSETQ. The length of the CDR3 is 16 residues. The CDR3 sequence: CASSSYQTGAQSGYTF. As DNA, the CDR3 is TGCGCCAGCAGCTCGTACCAGACAGGGGCGCAGAGTGGCTACACCTTC.

The CDR3, as DNA: TGCAGTGCTTACTCCCCCGGGGGCAAGTACAATGAGCAGTTCTTC. Translated: CSAYSPGGKYNEQFF. The chain links TRBV20-1 to TRBJ2-1; tentatively, D is TRBD1 or TRBD2 (6 bases each). Germline V gene data show CDR1 as DFQATT and CDR2 as SNEGSKA (reference sequence). The V end lost 5 bases, the J end lost 4 bases, and 18 bases lay between the germline ends. The CDR3 is 15 amino acids.

Comment on this clonotype: A much larger clonotype is one base distant, so this may be a read error. This chain connects TRBV29-1 to TRBJ2-1, with D perhaps matching TRBD1 or TRBD2 (5 bases each). In germline, CDR1 is SQVTM, CDR2 ANQGSEA. The CDR3 has 12 residues. The ends were cut back, 2 bases at V and 10 bases at J, with 12 bases in the middle. CDR3 amino acids: CSVERSWDEQFF. CDR3 sequence (DNA): TGCAGCGTTGAACGTTCATGGGACGAGCAGTTCTTC.

This clonotype appeared a few times. The chain links TRBV5-5 to TRBJ2-4; 11 bases line up with TRBD2. CDR3 length: 19 amino acids. J lost 0 bases, V lost 0 bases, and 8 bases had no gene match. Germline CDR1 SGHKS, CDR2 YYEKEE (reference sequence). CDR3 protein: CASSLAASGGYLAKNIQYF. The CDR3 DNA reads as TGTGCCAGCAGCTTGGCGGCTAGCGGGGGGTACCTAGCCAAAAACATTCAGTACTTC. Supplemented by reference TRBV5-5 and TRBJ2-4, the full variable domain reads DAGVTQSPTHLIKTRGQQVTLRCSPISGHKSVSWYQQVLGQGPQFIFQYYEKEERGRGNFPDRFSARQFPNYSSELNVNALLLGDSALYLCASSLAASGGYLAKNIQYFGAGTRLSVL.

The table lists this clonotype with many counts. The V call is TRBV18, the J call TRBJ2-7, with D maybe TRBD2 (6 bases). The CDR3 is 13 amino acids. Germline assignment: CDR1 KGHSH and CDR2 LQKENI. Trimming stripped 8 bases from V and 5 bases from J, with 16 bases between. Here the CDR3 reads CASAGGAADEQYF. In nucleotides, the CDR3 is TGTGCCAGCGCCGGAGGGGCGGCAGACGAGCAGTACTTC.